This T cell receptor (beta chain) was obtained from a study of beta chain features in type 1 diabetes. Overall study findings and caveats: Patients with Type 1 diabetes showed moderately but significantly shorter TCRB CDR3s in all four CD4+ subsets. Researchers reported that naive, central memory and Treg TCRB repertoires appeared more similar in patients than in healthy donors.

This clone has just a few counts. The antigen remains unidentified. There are 18 residues in the CDR3. The V and J ends lost 2 bases and 0 bases, in that order; junction bases with no gene match: 9. CDR1 is KGHSH and CDR2 is LQKENI in the germline V gene. As every portion of the isolated RNA was reverse transcribed, the sequencing read expressed TCRB transcripts. Libraries were prepared by immunoSEQ multiplex PCR; TCRdb keeps only in-frame clonotypes and omits some of them. The sample shows tens of thousands of clones, 40% to 60% of them seen only once. This receptor was identified in a woman between 40 and 55 years old with type 1 diabetes. The chain recombines TRBV18 with TRBJ2-1; TRBD2 matches at 8 bases. Material: Tregs from blood. The CDR3 bases are TGTGCCAGCTCACCATCCCTAGCGGGTGCGGTCTCCTACAATGAGCAGTTCTTC. Protein: CASSPSLAGAVSYNEQFF.